These 22 T cell receptor beta chains were all obtained from the same sample, sequenced in a study of metastatic and nonmetastatic thyroid tumors. No patient received treatment before thyroid surgery. TCRdb reanalyzed the PCR reads via MiXCR. The repertoire holds around 22,000 clones, with 36% as singletons. The specimen was blood. The receptors originated from a male donor with papillary thyroid cancer or a benign thyroid nodule (not recorded which). Some clones in this sample may be carry-over from other donors' samples.

By proportion, this clone is medium-sized. The J gene is TRBJ2-2, the V gene TRBV5-1, with 9 bases identical to TRBD1. This CDR3 has 17 residues. The V gene end was trimmed by 5 bases and the J gene end by 0 bases; junction bases not matched to a gene: 8. Germline CDR1 SGHRS, CDR2 YFSETQ. CDR3 loop: CASRQGAHFTNTGELFF. CDR3 bases: TGCGCCAGCAGACAGGGGGCGCATTTTACGAACACCGGGGAGCTGTTTTTT. The full variable domain, its missing parts supplied by reference TRBV5-1 and TRBJ2-2, is KAGVTQTPRYLIKTRGQQVTLSCSPISGHRSVSWYQQTPGQGLQFLFEYFSETQRNKGNFPGRFSGRQFSNSRSEMNVSTLELGDSALYLCASRQGAHFTNTGELFFGEGSRLTVL.

V usage is TRBV19 and J usage is TRBJ1-2; 7 bases match TRBD1. This CDR3 is built from 15 residues. With 9 bases clipped from V and 4 bases from J, the junction kept 14 bases outside the gene matches. In germline, CDR1 is LNHDA, CDR2 SQIVND (reference sequence). The CDR3 loop reads CASSRGQDLTYGYTF. The CDR3 DNA reads TGTGCCAGCAGTCGAGGACAGGACCTGACCTATGGCTACACCTTC.

Comments on this clone: This may stem from a read error, because a much larger clone lies one nucleotide away. The chain recombines TRBV6-4 with TRBJ2-7; D is undetermined. The CDR3 totals 9 residues. Germline CDR1 reads MRHNA; CDR2 reads SNTAGT. With 10 bases removed from V and 0 bases from J, the gap between germline ends came to 1 base. In DNA, the CDR3 is TGTGCCATCTCCTACGAGCAGTACTTC. It encodes CAISYEQYF.

The V call is TRBV6-1, the J call TRBJ2-7; a possible D gene is TRBD1 (5 bases). The V end was cut by 8 bases, the J end by 1 base, with 12 bases between. Per the germline V gene, CDR1 is MNHNS and CDR2 is SASEGT. The CDR3 runs to 13 residues. The chain's CDR3 is CASWGPGSYEQYV. In DNA form, the CDR3 reads TGTGCCAGCTGGGGCCCAGGGTCCTACGAGCAGTACGTC.

The rearrangement joins TRBV19 to TRBJ2-1; 7 positions match TRBD2. Germline V gene data show CDR1 as LNHDA and CDR2 as SQIVND (reference sequence). The CDR3 totals 14 residues. J gave up 6 bases and V 11 bases, and 13 bases lay outside the gene matches. The CDR3 DNA reads TGTGCCGTCTCGTGGGGGGGACTCGGCAATGAGCAGTTCTTC. It yields the protein CAVSWGGLGNEQFF.

Sample share makes this clone medium-sized. This chain uses TRBV28 with TRBJ2-2; D is uncertain. This CDR3 is built from 13 residues. V was trimmed by 4 bases and J by 3 bases, leaving 6 bases between them. Germline loops: CDR1 MDHEN, CDR2 SYDVKM. As DNA, the CDR3 is TGTGCCAGCAGTTACTTGCACACCGGGGAGCTGTTTTTT. Its translation: CASSYLHTGELFF.

At least ten counts were recorded for this clone. The chain recombines TRBV19 with TRBJ2-3, with TRBD2 identical over 11 bases. Losses at the gene ends were 8 bases for V and 2 bases for J; bases not matched to a gene: 3. CDR3 size: 14 residues. Germline lookup yields CDR1 LNHDA and CDR2 SQIVND (reference sequence). The DNA of the CDR3 is TGTGCCAGTGCGACTAGCGGGACCACAGATACGCAGTATTTT. Translated, it gives CASATSGTTDTQYF.

This clone showed up many times. CDR3 sequence: CASSPRGGATNEKLFF. For the CDR3, the DNA is TGTGCCAGCAGCCCTAGGGGTGGGGCAACTAATGAAAAACTGTTTTTT. V and J are TRBV7-9 and TRBJ1-4, with D tentatively TRBD1 (5 bases). The germline gives CDR1 SEHNR, CDR2 FQNEAQ (reference sequence). The CDR3 sequence is 16 residues long. V gave up 5 bases and J gave up 0 bases, with 13 bases separating them.

This clone has a count of ten or more. The V call is TRBV9, the J call TRBJ2-3; D remains unclear. The CDR3 runs 16 residues. The germline V and J ends were trimmed by 3 bases and 0 bases, with 14 bases remaining between them. The V gene's germline CDR1 is SGDLS and CDR2 YYNGEE. The CDR3 region is CASSESSRTSTDTQYF. CDR3 in DNA: TGTGCCAGCAGCGAATCGTCAAGAACTAGCACAGATACGCAGTATTTT.

V is TRBV7-9 and J is TRBJ2-5, with 8 nucleotides matching TRBD1. Germline CDR1 is SEHNR and CDR2 is FQNEAQ (reference sequence). The CDR3 consists of 15 residues. The ends lost 5 bases at V and 2 bases at J; junction bases unmatched: 7. The CDR3 reads CASSRGDRWQETQYF. The CDR3 DNA follows: TGTGCCAGCAGCCGAGGGGACAGGTGGCAAGAGACCCAGTACTTC.

This clone was detected only once. For the CDR3, the DNA is TGTGCCAGCAGCTTAGAAGGGGGCGACTACAATGAGCAGTTCTTC. The encoded protein is CASSLEGGDYNEQFF. This chain links TRBV7-8 with TRBJ2-1; 7 nucleotides agree with TRBD1. There are 15 residues in the CDR3. Germline assignment: CDR1 SGHVS and CDR2 FQNEAQ. V dropped 1 base and J dropped 3; count of bases not matched to a gene: 3.

On this clone itself: Compared with germline, one end of the junction differs, possibly owing to a read error. The V and J genes are TRBV18 and TRBJ2-7; 11 positions match TRBD2. In germline, CDR1 is KGHSH, CDR2 LQKENI. The CDR3 sequence is 15 residues long. Here the CDR3 reads CVSSPSLAGAGEQYF. For the CDR3, the DNA is TGTGTCAGCTCCCCATCACTAGCGGGAGCGGGCGAGCAGTACTTC.

J is TRBJ2-7 and V is TRBV4-1, with D maybe TRBD1 (5 bases). Germline V lookup: CDR1 MGHRA, CDR2 YSYEKL. The CDR3 consists of 15 residues. V was cut by 1 base and J by 2 bases, with 12 bases left in between. The CDR3 coding sequence is TGCGCCAGCAGCCAAGTTGAACCAGGGCCCTACGAGCAGTACTTC. It codes for CASSQVEPGPYEQYF.

This clone is medium-sized (0.01 to 0.1%). The rearrangement joins TRBV19 to TRBJ2-1; 13 bases map to TRBD2. CDR1 LNHDA and CDR2 SQIVND come from the germline V gene (reference sequence). V lost 5 bases to trimming and J lost 6 bases; unmatched junction nucleotides: 16. The CDR3 runs 19 residues. CDR3 nucleotide sequence: TGTGCCAGTAGTCCCCTTTCACTAGCGGGAGGGCTTATTGGCAATGAGCAGTTCTTC. Encoded protein: CASSPLSLAGGLIGNEQFF.

This clone was observed at least ten times. The V call is TRBV6-2 or TRBV6-3, the J call TRBJ2-4, with D unclear. Deletions cut 8 bases from V and 3 bases from J, with 11 bases between. The CDR3 spans 13 residues. Germline CDR1 MNHEY, CDR2 SVGEGT. The chain's CDR3 is CASEDPGKNIQYF. CDR3 bases: TGTGCCAGCGAAGACCCGGGCAAAAACATTCAGTACTTC.

This clone came up many times. V gene TRBV27 combines with J gene TRBJ2-7; D is unresolved. The ends were cut back, 8 bases at V and 6 bases at J, with 8 bases in the middle. The germline V gene has CDR1 MNHEY and CDR2 SMNVEV (reference sequence). This CDR3 contains 10 residues. CDR3 amino acids: CASLGPEQYF. The CDR3 region has the DNA TGTGCCAGCCTGGGCCCCGAGCAGTACTTC.

The rearrangement links TRBV19 to TRBJ2-7; TRBD2 is a possible D gene (5 bases). Germline values: CDR1 LNHDA, CDR2 SQIVND (reference sequence). The CDR3 consists of 14 residues. V gave up 3 bases and J gave up 1 base, with 10 bases separating them. The CDR3 reads CASSMPSRSYEQYF. The CDR3 region has the DNA TGTGCCAGTAGTATGCCTAGCCGGTCCTACGAGCAGTACTTC.

This clone was counted between two and nine times. This chain uses TRBV12-3 or TRBV12-4 with TRBJ1-2, with no clear D. This CDR3 has 12 amino acids. V lost 3 bases, J lost 2 bases, and 4 bases lay in between. The chain's CDR3 is CASSFENYGYTF. The CDR3 nucleotides read TGTGCCAGCAGTTTTGAGAACTATGGCTACACCTTC.

This clone was seen many times. J is TRBJ2-2 and V is TRBV3-1, with 10 bases matching TRBD1. CDR1 and CDR2 from the germline V gene are LGHDT and YNNKEL (reference sequence). The CDR3 has 18 residues. V lost 1 base, J lost 6 bases, and 11 bases stayed unmatched. The CDR3 region is CASSQAGTGVMGPGELFF. Written as DNA, the CDR3 is TGTGCCAGCAGCCAAGCAGGGACAGGGGTCATGGGACCCGGGGAGCTGTTTTTT.

In this sample, this clone turned up once. This sequence joins TRBV7-3 and TRBJ2-2; D not certain. There are 13 residues in the CDR3. Trimming pared 3 bases from V and 4 bases from J, leaving 6 bases between. CDR1 and CDR2 from the germline V gene are SGHTA and FQGTGA. The CDR3 nucleotides read TGTGCCAGCAGCTTTCCCGGCACCGGGGAGCTGTTTTTT. Its translation: CASSFPGTGELFF.

The chain couples TRBV28 to TRBJ2-3, with 7 bases that match TRBD1. The CDR3 runs 14 residues. J gave up 3 bases and V 6 bases, and 6 bases lay outside the gene matches. Per germline, CDR1 MDHEN and CDR2 SYDVKM. The CDR3 nucleotides read TGTGCCAGCAGCGAGGGGGCGGAGACAGATACGCAGTATTTT. Residues: CASSEGAETDTQYF.

This clone was seen repeatedly, ten times or more. The genes are TRBV20-1 and TRBJ1-1; tentative D call: TRBD1 (5 bases). The CDR3 contains 12 residues. Germline V lookup: CDR1 DFQATT, CDR2 SNEGSKA (reference sequence). The ends were cut back, 4 bases at V and 0 bases at J, with 6 bases in the middle. The CDR3 nucleotides read TGCAGTGCTACAGGGATGAACACTGAAGCTTTCTTT. Amino acids: CSATGMNTEAFF.